The T cell receptor (beta chain) described here comes from a study of blood T cell repertoires in COVID-19. J was trimmed by 8 bases and V by 2 bases; bases with no gene match: 3. The V gene's germline CDR1 is MNHNY and CDR2 SVGAGI (reference sequence). The CDR3 covers 14 residues. Assay used: immunoSEQ multiplex PCR; TCRdb lists only in-frame clones, some missing. The sample has around 100,000 clones, about 86% seen once. The sample holds a few counts of this clone. The specimen was peripheral blood. This rearrangement joins TRBV6-6 to TRBJ1-6, with 7 bases lining up with TRBD1. This clonotype originated in a man aged 80 or over with acute or convalescent COVID-19. In DNA form, the CDR3 reads TGTGCCAGCAGTTACATAACAGGGGATTCACCCCTCCACTTT. Translation gives CASSYITGDSPLHF.